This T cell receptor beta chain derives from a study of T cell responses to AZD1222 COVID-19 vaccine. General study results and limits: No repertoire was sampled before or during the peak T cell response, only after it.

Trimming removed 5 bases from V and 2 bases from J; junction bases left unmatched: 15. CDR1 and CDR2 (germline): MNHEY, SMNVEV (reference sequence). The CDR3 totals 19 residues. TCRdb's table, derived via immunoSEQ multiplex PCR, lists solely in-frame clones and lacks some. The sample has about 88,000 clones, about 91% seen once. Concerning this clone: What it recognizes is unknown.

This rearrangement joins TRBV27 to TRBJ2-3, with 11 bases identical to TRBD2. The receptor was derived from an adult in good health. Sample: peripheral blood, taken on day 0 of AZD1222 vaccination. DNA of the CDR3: TGTGCCAGCAGTCCCTACTACCCTTCTAGCGGGGGGTACACAGATACGCAGTATTTT. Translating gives CASSPYYPSSGGYTDTQYF.